This is a list of T cell receptor beta chains from one sample in a study of T cell responses to AZD1222 COVID-19 vaccine. Sequencing used immunoSEQ multiplex PCR; TCRdb keeps in-frame clones, though not all of them. This sample has 90,000 to 140,000 clones, with about four fifths found just once. The input for sequencing was peripheral blood, taken on day 0 of AZD1222 vaccination. These receptors came from an adult in good health. The CDR3 runs from the conserved cysteine through the conserved F or W. A D gene is named only where the DNA matches it firmly. The size entry is marked missing in some rows and otherwise reads once, few, many or a size class.

TRBV29-1	TRBJ2-5	.	.	CSVGPGAMGTQYF	TGCAGCGTTGGTCCGGGGGCAATGGGGACCCAGTACTTC
TRBV6-2/TRBV6-3	TRBJ2-1	.	.	CASNPPGPSLYNEQFF	TGTGCCAGCAACCCCCCAGGGCCCTCGTTGTACAATGAGCAGTTCTTC
TRBV4-3	TRBJ2-1	TRBD2	.	CASSQESGGAYNEQFF	TGCGCCAGCAGCCAAGAGAGCGGGGGGGCCTACAATGAGCAGTTCTTC
TRBV29-1	TRBJ1-1	.	.	CSVKGPNTEAFF	TGCAGCGTGAAGGGGCCGAACACTGAAGCTTTCTTT
TRBV27	TRBJ1-2	TRBD1	.	CASSRSGTVNYGYTF	TGTGCCAGCAGCCGAAGTGGGACAGTTAACTATGGCTACACCTTC
TRBV19	TRBJ1-3	.	.	CASSTRAGNTIYF	TGTGCCAGTAGTACAAGGGCTGGAAACACCATATATTTT
TRBV7-6	TRBJ2-7	.	.	CASSPLTRSYEQYF	TGTGCCAGCAGCCCCCTAACGCGGTCCTACGAGCAGTACTTC
TRBV19	TRBJ1-2	.	.	CASSIVRQGLYGYTF	TGTGCCAGTAGTATAGTGAGGCAGGGCTTGTATGGCTACACCTTC
TRBV7-2	TRBJ2-3	TRBD2	.	CASSFGLARSTDTQYF	TGTGCCAGCAGCTTCGGACTAGCGAGATCCACAGATACGCAGTATTTT
TRBV10-3	TRBJ2-7	.	.	CAISQGGPYEQYF	TGTGCCATCAGTCAGGGGGGGCCCTACGAGCAGTACTTC
TRBV19	TRBJ1-2	TRBD1	.	CASKGQPYGYTF	TGTGCCAGTAAGGGACAGCCCTATGGCTACACCTTC
TRBV28	TRBJ1-2	TRBD1	few	CASSMGQGFRNYGYTF	TGTGCCAGCAGTATGGGACAGGGGTTCCGTAACTATGGCTACACCTTC
TRBV12-3/TRBV12-4	TRBJ2-4	.	.	CASSSRTGAIQYF	TGTGCCAGCAGTTCTAGAACAGGAGCCATTCAGTACTTC
TRBV12-3/TRBV12-4	TRBJ1-1	.	.	CASSWVGQTEAFF	TGTGCCAGCAGTTGGGTGGGGCAGACTGAAGCTTTCTTT
TRBV15	TRBJ2-5	TRBD1	.	CATSRDREETQYF	TGTGCCACCAGCAGGGACAGGGAAGAGACCCAGTACTTC
TRBV7-9	TRBJ1-2	.	.	CASSQDILDGYTF	TGTGCCAGCAGCCAGGACATACTCGATGGCTACACCTTC
TRBV27	TRBJ1-2	TRBD1	.	CASNTRTGLGYGYTF	TGTGCCAGCAATACCCGGACAGGACTTGGGTATGGCTACACCTTC
TRBV7-8	TRBJ1-6	.	few	CASSSNTGSYNSPLHF	TGTGCCAGCAGCTCAAACACAGGATCCTATAATTCACCCCTCCACTTT
TRBV7-9	TRBJ2-2	TRBD1	.	CASSFGTGGGTGELFF	TGTGCCAGCAGCTTCGGGACAGGCGGTGGGACCGGGGAGCTGTTTTTT
TRBV7-9	TRBJ1-6	.	few	CASSPRETGSLHF	TGTGCCAGCAGCCCACGGGAGACAGGATCCCTCCACTTT
TRBV6-1	TRBJ1-2	.	.	CAGSPDNYGYTF	TGTGCCGGATCACCGGATAACTATGGCTACACCTTC
TRBV7-8	TRBJ1-1	.	.	CASSFGWGSEAFF	TGTGCCAGCAGCTTCGGTTGGGGGTCCGAAGCTTTCTTT
TRBV7-9	TRBJ2-7	.	.	CASSPGNVRSEQYF	TGTGCCAGCAGCCCTGGGAACGTCAGGAGCGAGCAGTACTTC
TRBV19	TRBJ2-1	TRBD2	few	CASSTIAGSKYEQFF	TGTGCCAGTAGTACAATAGCGGGGTCGAAGTATGAGCAGTTCTTC
TRBV14	TRBJ1-2	.	.	CASSQKNQGGYTF	TGTGCCAGCAGCCAAAAAAATCAGGGTGGCTACACCTTC
TRBV5-1	TRBJ1-1	TRBD1	.	CASRRLTGPNTEAFF	TGCGCCAGCAGACGTCTGACAGGGCCGAACACTGAAGCTTTCTTT
TRBV6-1	TRBJ1-6	.	.	CASSEMGKNSPLHF	TGTGCCAGCAGTGAAATGGGGAAAAATTCACCCCTCCACTTT
TRBV29-1	TRBJ2-3	.	few	CSVVRSQTSSTDTQYF	TGCAGCGTTGTGAGGTCGCAGACCTCTAGCACAGATACGCAGTATTTT
TRBV4-2	TRBJ1-5	.	.	CASSQDRGQGNQPQHF	TGTGCCAGCAGCCAAGATCGGGGCCAGGGGAATCAGCCCCAGCATTTT
TRBV6-6	TRBJ2-7	.	.	CASSYGPAAPYEQYF	TGTGCCAGCAGTTACGGTCCTGCCGCGCCCTACGAGCAGTACTTC
TRBV6-1	TRBJ2-7	.	.	CASSEAPIYEQYF	TGTGCCAGCAGTGAAGCTCCCATCTACGAGCAGTACTTC
TRBV19	TRBJ1-2	TRBD1	few	CASRPGTGANYGYTF	TGTGCCAGTAGGCCTGGGACAGGGGCTAACTATGGCTACACCTTC
TRBV23-1	TRBJ1-5	.	.	CARRRGPNQPQHF	TGCGCCAGACGACGGGGACCTAATCAGCCCCAGCATTTT
TRBV11-3	TRBJ2-3	.	few	CASSLSTDTQYF	TGTGCCAGCAGCTTAAGCACAGATACGCAGTATTTT
TRBV19	TRBJ1-1	.	.	CASSRSGGTEAFF	TGTGCCAGTAGTCGAAGCGGGGGGACTGAAGCTTTCTTT
TRBV6-2/TRBV6-3	TRBJ1-1	.	.	CASSYPHLSTEAFF	TGTGCCAGCAGTTACCCGCATCTAAGCACTGAAGCTTTCTTT
TRBV28	TRBJ1-5	.	.	CASSLRRTKRNQPQHF	TGTGCCAGCAGCCTCCGAAGAACGAAACGCAATCAGCCCCAGCATTTT
TRBV7-2	TRBJ1-1	.	once	CASSPRNGQEAFF	TGTGCCAGCAGCCCCCGGAATGGGCAAGAAGCTTTCTTT
TRBV5-4	TRBJ1-4	TRBD1	.	CASSLSGGGQGYEKLFF	TGTGCCAGCAGCTTGTCAGGGGGAGGACAGGGGTATGAAAAACTGTTTTTT
TRBV5-6	TRBJ2-2	TRBD1	.	CASSLVRDRGLNTGELFF	TGTGCCAGCAGCTTGGTCCGGGACAGGGGCCTGAACACCGGGGAGCTGTTTTTT
TRBV4-2	TRBJ1-1	.	.	CASSQVRGFEAFF	TGTGCCAGCAGCCAAGTTCGAGGGTTTGAAGCTTTCTTT
TRBV5-4	TRBJ1-1	.	.	CASSLTGTEAFF	TGTGCCAGCAGCTTGACAGGCACTGAAGCTTTCTTT
TRBV7-6	TRBJ2-7	TRBD1	.	CASSRSSGTGNYEQYF	TGTGCCAGCAGCCGTAGTTCCGGGACAGGGAACTACGAGCAGTACTTC
TRBV4-3	TRBJ1-4	TRBD1	many	CASSQATGGSEKLFF	TGCGCCAGCAGCCAAGCGACAGGGGGCTCTGAAAAACTGTTTTTT
TRBV27	TRBJ1-2	TRBD1	.	CASSFLSDRLYGYTF	TGTGCCAGCAGTTTTTTGTCGGACAGGCTCTATGGCTACACCTTC
TRBV19	TRBJ2-7	.	.	CASSISWGQFYEQYF	TGTGCCAGTAGTATCTCTTGGGGGCAATTCTACGAGCAGTACTTC
TRBV11-2	TRBJ1-6	.	.	CASSLINSPLHF	TGTGCCAGCAGCTTAATTAATTCACCCCTCCACTTT
TRBV5-4	TRBJ1-4	TRBD1	.	CASSSYRGTATNEKLFF	TGTGCCAGCAGCAGCTACAGGGGCACCGCAACTAATGAAAAACTGTTTTTT
TRBV7-2	TRBJ2-1	.	once	CASSSSRDNEQFF	TGTGCCAGCAGCTCTAGTAGGGACAATGAGCAGTTCTTC
TRBV5-4	TRBJ2-1	.	once	CASSLRSSYNEQFF	TGTGCCAGCAGCTTGAGAAGCTCCTACAATGAGCAGTTCTTC
TRBV18	TRBJ2-3	TRBD2	.	CASSPGTSITDTQYF	TGTGCCAGCTCACCGGGGACTAGTATAACAGATACGCAGTATTTT
TRBV5-1	TRBJ1-2	.	.	CASSLDPITYGYTF	TGCGCCAGCAGCTTGGACCCGATCACATATGGCTACACCTTC
TRBV5-6	TRBJ1-2	.	.	CASGPRERYNYYGYTF	TGTGCCAGCGGTCCCAGGGAACGATACAATTACTATGGCTACACCTTC
TRBV10-2	TRBJ2-5	TRBD2	.	CASSERVAGGISFSETQYF	TGCGCCAGCAGTGAAAGGGTAGCGGGGGGGATCTCTTTCTCAGAGACCCAGTACTTC
TRBV12-3/TRBV12-4	TRBJ1-1	.	.	CASSPCQIPSAFF	TGTGCCAGCTCCCCGTGTCAGATACCGTCGGCTTTCTTT